What follows is one T cell receptor beta chain and its context. This entry comes from a study of blood T cells in healthy people across ages. The CDR3 covers 17 residues. Primed by a sample-barcoded 5' primer and a J-beta primer mix, a second PCR proceeded for roughly 6 to 12 cycles. Each CDR3 protein is one row after TCRdb ran MiXCR on the 5' RACE reads. Among about 1,500,000 distinct CDR3 sequences, 42% were seen once, and the ten largest hold around 8%. The rearrangement links TRBV21-1 to TRBJ2-4; the table's TRBD2 call for D was not verified on the DNA. TRBV21-1 is labeled a pseudogene. The TCR originated in a woman between 18 and 29 years old in good health. Sample: blood. The CDR3 DNA reads TGTGCCAGCAGCACAACGAACCCCCCCGGAGCCAAAAACATTCAGTACTTC. Translated, it gives CASSTTNPPGAKNIQYF.